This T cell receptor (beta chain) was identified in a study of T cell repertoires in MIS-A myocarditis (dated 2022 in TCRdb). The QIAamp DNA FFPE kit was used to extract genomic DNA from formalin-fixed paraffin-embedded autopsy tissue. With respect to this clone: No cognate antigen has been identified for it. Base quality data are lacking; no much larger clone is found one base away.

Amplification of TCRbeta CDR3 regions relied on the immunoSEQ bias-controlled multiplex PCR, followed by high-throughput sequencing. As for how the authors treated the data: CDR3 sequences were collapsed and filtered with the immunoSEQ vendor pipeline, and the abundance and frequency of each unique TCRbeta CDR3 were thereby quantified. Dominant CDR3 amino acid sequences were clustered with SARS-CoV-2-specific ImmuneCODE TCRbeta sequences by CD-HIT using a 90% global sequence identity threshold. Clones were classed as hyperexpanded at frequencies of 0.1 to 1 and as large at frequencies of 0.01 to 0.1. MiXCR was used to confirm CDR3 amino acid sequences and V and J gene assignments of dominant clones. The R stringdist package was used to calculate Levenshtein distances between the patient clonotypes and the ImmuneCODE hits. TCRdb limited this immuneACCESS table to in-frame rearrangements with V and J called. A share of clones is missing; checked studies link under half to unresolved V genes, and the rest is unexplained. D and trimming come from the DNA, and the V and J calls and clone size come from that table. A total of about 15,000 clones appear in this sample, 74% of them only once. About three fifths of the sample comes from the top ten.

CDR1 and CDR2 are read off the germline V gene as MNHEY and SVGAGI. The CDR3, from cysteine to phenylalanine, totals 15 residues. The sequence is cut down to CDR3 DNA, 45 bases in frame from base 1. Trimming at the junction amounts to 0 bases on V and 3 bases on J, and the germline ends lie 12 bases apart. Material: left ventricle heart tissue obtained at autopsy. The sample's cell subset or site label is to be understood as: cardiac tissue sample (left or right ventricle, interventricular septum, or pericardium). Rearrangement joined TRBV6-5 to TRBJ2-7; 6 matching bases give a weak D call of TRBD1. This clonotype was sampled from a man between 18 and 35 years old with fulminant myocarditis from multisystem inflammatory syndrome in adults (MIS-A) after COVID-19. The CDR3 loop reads CASSYSLGGIYEQYF. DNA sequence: TGTGCCAGCAGTTACTCTTTAGGGGGAATCTACGAGCAGTACTTC.